Listed here are 28 T cell receptor beta chains from one sample, sequenced in a study of cytomegalovirus exposure and HLA in healthy donors. Profiling relied on immunoSEQ multiplex PCR, and the TCRdb table lists in-frame clones only, not all of them. Here the sample spans 150,000 or so clones, roughly 89% being singletons. Sequencing used PBMCs. These receptors all come from a woman aged 18-30 years in good health and CMV-seronegative.

This clone appeared a single time. The V call is TRBV25-1, the J call TRBJ1-4, with a weak D call TRBD1 (5 bases). V was cut by 4 bases and J by 4 bases, with 13 bases left in between. The CDR3 contains 15 residues. Per germline, CDR1 MGHDK and CDR2 SYGVNS. The chain's CDR3 is CASSGGGRGNEKLFF. The CDR3 DNA reads as TGTGCCAGCAGTGGTGGAGGGAGGGGTAATGAAAAACTGTTTTTT. The full variable domain, with the rest looked up from reference TRBV25-1 and TRBJ1-4, is EADIYQTPRYLVIGTGKKITLECSQTMGHDKMYWYQQDPGMELHLIHYSYGVNSTEKGDLSSESTVSRIRTEHFPLTLESARPSHTSQYLCASSGGGRGNEKLFFGSGTQLSVL.

The chain joins TRBV5-4 to TRBJ2-5; D uncertain. The CDR3 spans 13 residues. Germline assignment: CDR1 SGHNT and CDR2 YYREEE (reference sequence). Trimming removed 4 bases at V and 7 bases at J, with 14 bases between. The CDR3 loop reads CASSTVDPGTQYF. In nucleotides, the CDR3 is TGTGCCAGCAGCACCGTGGATCCAGGGACCCAGTACTTC.

The chain uses TRBV7-3 and TRBJ2-5, with 13 bases matching TRBD2. In germline, CDR1 is SGHTA, CDR2 FQGTGA. This CDR3 has 18 residues. Trimming took 5 bases from V and 3 from J; bases not matched to a gene: 12. CDR3 sequence (DNA): TGTGCCAGCAGCCCCATAGGCTTGGGGACTAGCGGGGAAGAGACCCAGTACTTC. It specifies CASSPIGLGTSGEETQYF. Full variable domain (missing parts from reference TRBV7-3 and TRBJ2-5): GAGVSQTPSNKVTEKGKYVELRCDPISGHTALYWYRQSLGQGPEFLIYFQGTGAADDSGLPNDRFFAVRPEGSVSTLKIQRTERGDSAVYLCASSPIGLGTSGEETQYFGPGTRLLVL.

This clone came up once. The genes are TRBV21-1 and TRBJ1-5. TRBV21-1 constitutes a pseudogene. This CDR3 has 19 residues. The CDR3 DNA reads TGTGCCAGCAGTCAGCTACAAGACGGAGGGGATTATAGCAATCAGCCCCAGCATTTT. Encoded protein: CASSQLQDGGDYSNQPQHF.

The chain carries TRBV6-6 and TRBJ1-5; 8 bases line up with TRBD1. The CDR3 runs to 16 residues. With V trimmed by 6 bases and J by 4 bases, 11 bases remained unmatched. Germline CDR1 is MNHNY and CDR2 is SVGAGI (reference sequence). The CDR3: CASRNIVRGRNQPQHF. CDR3 nucleotide sequence: TGTGCCAGCAGAAACATTGTCAGGGGGCGGAATCAGCCCCAGCATTTT.

This chain uses TRBV29-1 with TRBJ1-2; 9 bases are a match to TRBD1. Trimming at V came to 3 bases and at J to 4 bases, leaving 3 bases not matched to a gene. The CDR3 extends over 13 amino acids. Germline CDR1 is SQVTM and CDR2 is ANQGSEA. CDR3 amino acids: CSVDTGGSYGYTF. CDR3 nucleotide sequence: TGCAGCGTTGATACAGGGGGCAGCTATGGCTACACCTTC.

The chain combines TRBV5-8 with TRBJ2-7; 9 positions agree with TRBD1. Germline V lookup: CDR1 SGHTS, CDR2 YDEGEE. The CDR3 has 17 residues. J was trimmed by 5 bases and V by 4 bases; bases with no gene match: 16. The CDR3 loop reads CASSRAVPGQGIHEQYF. The CDR3 nucleotides are TGTGCCAGCAGCCGGGCGGTCCCGGGACAGGGAATTCACGAGCAGTACTTC.

Only one count was recorded for this clone. This chain uses TRBV7-6 with TRBJ2-5; no reliable D call. The CDR3 loop spans 15 amino acids. CDR1 is SGHVS and CDR2 is FNYEAQ in the germline V gene. Trimming removed 2 bases from V and 2 bases from J, with 12 bases in between. DNA for the CDR3: TGTGCCAGCAGCTTAAATAGCCTAACTCAAGAGACCCAGTACTTC. It specifies CASSLNSLTQETQYF.

The chain couples TRBV2 to TRBJ2-7; D may be TRBD2 (6 bases). Trimming removed 4 bases from V and 6 bases from J, with 16 bases in between. Germline CDR1 reads SNHLY; CDR2 reads FYNNEI. This CDR3 is 14 amino acids long. The CDR3 loop is CASSAGGVRAEQYF. In DNA, the CDR3 is TGTGCCAGCAGTGCCGGGGGAGTAAGGGCCGAGCAGTACTTC.

The genes are TRBV6-1 and TRBJ2-7; 11 positions match TRBD1. The CDR3 covers 18 residues. Germline CDR1 is MNHNS and CDR2 is SASEGT. V gave up 1 base and J gave up 2 bases; unmatched junction bases: 10. DNA of the CDR3: TGTGCCAGCAGTGAAGTTTGGACAGGGGGCGCGATACCCTACGAGCAGTACTTC. Protein product: CASSEVWTGGAIPYEQYF.

This chain uses TRBV5-1 with TRBJ1-2; D remains unclear. The CDR3 sequence is 15 residues long. The V gene's germline CDR1 is SGHRS and CDR2 YFSETQ. V gave up 0 bases and J gave up 2 bases, with 11 bases separating them. CDR3: CASSLVVSENYGYTF. CDR3 coding DNA: TGCGCCAGCAGCTTGGTAGTCAGCGAGAACTATGGCTACACCTTC.

The V and J genes are TRBV5-6 and TRBJ2-5; the match to TRBD1 covers 7 bases. Germline CDR1 reads SGHDT; CDR2 reads YYEEEE. V dropped 4 bases and J dropped 5; count of bases not matched to a gene: 8. The CDR3 spans 14 residues. The CDR3 loop reads CASSTGTALETQYF. CDR3 in DNA: TGTGCCAGCAGCACCGGGACAGCGCTGGAGACCCAGTACTTC.

V and J are TRBV6-1 and TRBJ1-2; D gene unclear. CDR3 length: 14 residues. V lost 4 bases to trimming and J lost 5 bases, with 14 bases between them. The germline CDR1 and CDR2 sequences are MNHNS and SASEGT. CDR3 sequence: CASSVSSTHYGYTF. The DNA for the CDR3 is TGTGCCAGCAGTGTCTCCTCTACCCATTATGGCTACACCTTC.

The V call is TRBV15, the J call TRBJ1-1; D is unclear. The germline V and J ends were trimmed by 2 bases and 6 bases, with 10 bases remaining between them. Germline V gene sequence: CDR1 LNHNV, CDR2 YYDKDF (reference sequence). This CDR3 contains 13 residues. CDR3 loop: CATSRREDAEAFF. CDR3 nucleotide sequence: TGTGCCACCAGCAGAAGGGAGGATGCTGAAGCTTTCTTT. The full variable domain, completed using reference TRBV15 and TRBJ1-1, is DAMVIQNPRYQVTQFGKPVTLSCSQTLNHNVMYWYQQKSSQAPKLLFHYYDKDFNNEADTPDNFQSRRPNTSFCFLDIRSPGLGDTAMYLCATSRREDAEAFFGQGTRLTVV.

J is TRBJ1-2 and V is TRBV7-8; 10 nucleotides match TRBD1. The germline gives CDR1 SGHVS, CDR2 FQNEAQ. The V segment lost 4 bases and the J segment 0 bases; nucleotides outside the gene matches: 11. CDR3 size: 18 residues. The CDR3 DNA follows: TGTGCCAGCAGCTGGCGAAGGGACAGGGGACGAGCTAACTATGGCTACACCTTC. Amino acids: CASSWRRDRGRANYGYTF.

The chain combines TRBV11-2 with TRBJ1-3; D gene ambiguous. Germline assignment: CDR1 SGHAT and CDR2 FQNNGV. The CDR3 length is 17 residues. Trimming removed 4 bases from V and 1 base from J, with 17 bases in between. The CDR3 is CASSYRLGRGSGNTIYF. For the CDR3, the DNA is TGTGCCAGCAGCTACCGTCTTGGTAGAGGGTCTGGAAACACCATATATTTT.

The chain has TRBV7-9 and TRBJ2-7, with 7 bases identical to TRBD1. There are 17 residues in the CDR3. J lost 3 bases, V lost 2 bases, and 13 bases had no gene match. CDR1 SEHNR and CDR2 FQNEAQ come from the germline V gene (reference sequence). CDR3 protein: CASSLRQGPGFNYEQYF. The CDR3 nucleotides read TGTGCCAGCAGCTTACGACAGGGACCAGGATTCAACTACGAGCAGTACTTC. Drawing the rest from reference TRBV7-9 and TRBJ2-7, the complete variable domain is DTGVSQNPRHKITKRGQNVTFRCDPISEHNRLYWYRQTLGQGPEFLTYFQNEAQLEKSRLLSDRFSAERPKGSFSTLEIQRTEQGDSAMYLCASSLRQGPGFNYEQYFGPGTRLTVT.

V usage is TRBV7-8 and J usage is TRBJ1-1; D is unresolved. Between the trimmed V and J ends, which lost 1 base and 5 bases, there was a span of 8 bases. Per germline, CDR1 SGHVS and CDR2 FQNEAQ. This CDR3 is 13 amino acids long. CDR3 DNA: TGTGCCAGCAGCTTAGGAGGGAGGACTGAAGCTTTCTTT. The encoded protein is CASSLGGRTEAFF.

V and J are TRBV7-9 and TRBJ1-2, with no clear D. This CDR3 comprises 15 residues. Germline V gives CDR1 SEHNR, CDR2 FQNEAQ (reference sequence). The germline V and J ends were trimmed by 1 base and 2 bases, with 11 bases remaining between them. In DNA, the CDR3 is TGTGCCAGCAGCTTAGTGTCCGAGGTGAACTATGGCTACACCTTC. This codes for CASSLVSEVNYGYTF.

The chain joins TRBV7-8 to TRBJ1-5; no clear D gene. This CDR3 region has 17 residues. From germline, CDR1 is SGHVS and CDR2 FQNEAQ. The V end lost 1 base, the J end lost 0 bases, and 13 bases lay between the germline ends. Here the CDR3 DNA reads TGTGCCAGCAGCTTAGGGCGGTTACACAATAGCAATCAGCCCCAGCATTTT. It yields the protein CASSLGRLHNSNQPQHF.

The CDR3, as DNA: TGTGCCAGCAGCTCTAACGGGGGGCCCTACGAGCAGTACTTC. This gives the protein CASSSNGGPYEQYF. The chain is built from TRBV7-3 and TRBJ2-7, with D perhaps TRBD2 (7 bases). Trimming removed 4 bases from V and 2 bases from J, with 12 bases in between. This CDR3 has 14 residues. Germline lookup yields CDR1 SGHTA and CDR2 FQGTGA.

This rearrangement joins TRBV7-6 to TRBJ2-5; TRBD2 might be the D (5 bases). In germline, CDR1 is SGHVS, CDR2 FNYEAQ. CDR3 length equals 15 residues. Deletions cut 6 bases from V and 5 bases from J, with 19 bases between. Here the CDR3 DNA reads TGTGCCAGCAGTCCGCTGAGAGGGCCGCGCGAGACCCAGTACTTC. Its translation is CASSPLRGPRETQYF. The full variable domain, with the rest looked up from reference TRBV7-6 and TRBJ2-5, is GAGVSQSPRYKVTKRGQDVALRCDPISGHVSLYWYRQALGQGPEFLTYFNYEAQQDKSGLPNDRFSAERPEGSISTLTIQRTEQRDSAMYRCASSPLRGPRETQYFGPGTRLLVL.

This chain links TRBV7-2 with TRBJ2-7; TRBD1 is a possible D gene (6 bases). The CDR3 loop spans 14 amino acids. Germline V gene data show CDR1 as SGHTA and CDR2 as FQGNSA. V was shortened by 5 bases and J by 6 bases, with 17 bases between the two germline ends. The CDR3 reads CASSQLGHGVEQYF. DNA of the CDR3: TGTGCCAGCAGCCAGCTGGGACACGGAGTCGAGCAGTACTTC.

The chain carries TRBV18 and TRBJ1-2, with 8 bases aligning to TRBD1. The CDR3 length is 14 residues. The V gene end was trimmed by 2 bases and the J gene end by 2 bases; junction bases not matched to a gene: 1. Germline V gene lookup returns CDR1 KGHSH and CDR2 LQKENI. CDR3 protein: CASSPGDRNYGYTF. The CDR3 DNA reads as TGTGCCAGCTCACCAGGGGACAGGAACTATGGCTACACCTTC.

This clone was counted once. V gene TRBV5-1 combines with J gene TRBJ1-3; 7 nucleotides line up with TRBD1. In germline, CDR1 is SGHRS, CDR2 YFSETQ. V dropped 4 bases and J dropped 4; count of bases not matched to a gene: 5. CDR3 length equals 14 residues. The CDR3 nucleotides are TGCGCCAGCAGCCCGACAGGGACCGGAAACACCATATATTTT. Amino acids: CASSPTGTGNTIYF.

The chain uses TRBV7-2 and TRBJ2-1; D uncertain. The CDR3 spans 11 residues. Germline lookup yields CDR1 SGHTA and CDR2 FQGNSA. The V and J ends lost 4 bases and 6 bases respectively, with 4 bases between them. CDR3 in amino acids: CASSYSNEQFF. The DNA of the CDR3 is TGTGCCAGCAGCTACAGCAATGAGCAGTTCTTC.

The V call is TRBV2, the J call TRBJ2-2; no clear D. The CDR3 loop spans 15 amino acids. V was trimmed by 6 bases and J by 2 bases, leaving 13 bases between them. In germline, CDR1 is SNHLY, CDR2 FYNNEI. CDR3 sequence: CASRVELINTGELFF. For the CDR3, the DNA is TGTGCCAGCAGGGTTGAACTAATAAACACCGGGGAGCTGTTTTTT.

This chain uses TRBV2 with TRBJ1-5; TRBD1 might be the D (5 bases). This CDR3 spans 12 amino acids. The V gene's germline CDR1 is SNHLY and CDR2 FYNNEI. V shed 7 bases and J shed 5 bases, with 9 bases lying between them. This CDR3 reads CASTQGDQPQHF. CDR3 in DNA: TGTGCCAGCACGCAGGGTGATCAGCCCCAGCATTTT.